Sequencing of this T cell receptor beta chain was carried out in a study of CD8 T cells in ankylosing spondylitis. Each CDR3 protein gets one entry after TCRdb re-called the 5' RACE reads with MiXCR. The sample yields some 25,000 distinct CDR3 sequences, around 2.5% seen once. Trimming cost V 3 bases and J 2 bases; bases outside gene matches: 4. CDR3 length: 16 residues. Germline CDR1 reads SGDLS; CDR2 reads YYNGEE. This clonotype occurred a few times. Its antigen remains unknown. Study outcomes and limitations: Disease-associated clonotypes exhibited CD8+ identity and were relatively infrequent in peripheral blood.

Sequenced: blood, either unsorted or a sorted T cell fraction (not recorded which). V gene TRBV9 combines with J gene TRBJ2-6; 8 bases match TRBD1. The sequence came from a female donor with ankylosing spondylitis or in good health (not recorded which). The CDR3 DNA is TGTGCCAGCAGCGCCGGACAGGGCGCTGGGGCCAACGTCCTGACTTTC. Translating gives CASSAGQGAGANVLTF.